The clone carrying this T cell receptor beta chain was seen once. Data came from immunoSEQ multiplex PCR; TCRdb stores just in-frame clones and leaves some out. This sample has tens of thousands of clones; more than 70% occur once, and the top ten carry 25% to 30%. The sample is drawn from a study of blood T cell repertoires in COVID-19. Turning to the study itself: Specimens from acute and convalescent COVID-19 originated in the United States, Italy and Spain. T cells, B-cell-depleted T cells, or PBMCs provided the cDNA or gDNA that served as material.

The ends were cut back, 3 bases at V and 9 bases at J, with 9 bases in the middle. The CDR3 is made up of 13 amino acids. Per the germline V gene, CDR1 is LGHDT and CDR2 is YNNKEL (reference sequence). Sample: peripheral blood. The source of this sequence is a woman older than 75 with acute or convalescent COVID-19. The V gene is TRBV3-1 (or the pseudogene TRBV3-2), the J gene TRBJ1-6, with a weak D call TRBD1 (5 bases). The CDR3 sequence is CASSQVTGSPLHF. The CDR3 bases are TGTGCCAGCAGCCAGGTTACAGGTTCACCCCTCCACTTT.